Presented here are 5 T cell receptor beta chains from one specimen sequenced in a study of T-cell memory formation after mild COVID-19. TCRdb reprocessed the 5' RACE reads via MiXCR and lists one record per CDR3 protein. The sample lists around 200,000 distinct CDR3 sequences; 15% to 20% were seen once. The sequenced sample consisted of PBMCs or a T cell subset sorted from them (not recorded which). These receptor sequences come from a man between 18 and 35 years old who had mild COVID-19 (a few samples of this study predate the infection). Cell type and time point are not known.

This clonotype showed up just a few times. The J gene is TRBJ1-3, the V gene TRBV20-1; D gene uncertain. Germline CDR1 reads DFQATT; CDR2 reads SNEGSKA (reference sequence). V lost 1 base, J lost 3 bases, and 7 bases lay in between. CDR3 size: 13 residues. The CDR3 bases are TGCAGTGCTAGAGTCCCCGGTGGAAACACCATATATTTT. It is translated as CSARVPGGNTIYF.

This clonotype was detected once. The chain links TRBV20-1 to TRBJ2-7, with TRBD2 identical over 9 bases. The germline V gene has CDR1 DFQATT and CDR2 SNEGSKA (reference sequence). This CDR3 contains 16 residues. The J segment lost 0 bases and the V segment lost 2 bases, leaving 8 bases of the junction unmatched. The CDR3 DNA is TGCAGTGCTAGACAGGCTAGCGGGGAGAGCTCCTACGAGCAGTACGTC. It is translated as CSARQASGESSYEQYV.

This clonotype was recorded a few times. The rearrangement uses TRBV5-1 and TRBJ1-6, with TRBD1 identical over 9 bases. V shed 3 bases and J 8 bases; nucleotides not matched to a gene: 3. The CDR3 has 14 residues. Germline V gene data show CDR1 as SGHRS and CDR2 as YFSETQ. The CDR3 sequence is CASSSGQGDSPLHF. The CDR3 nucleotides are TGCGCCAGCAGCTCGGGACAGGGTGATTCACCCCTCCACTTT.

Details on this clonotype: Just one base apart from a much larger clone, this may be a read error. The chain links TRBV4-3 to TRBJ1-6, with D hard to call. V lost 0 bases and J 14 bases, leaving 14 bases between the germline ends. From germline, CDR1 is LGHNA and CDR2 YSLEER. This CDR3 has 14 amino acids. The CDR3 loop reads CASSQDRNGPSLHF. Here the CDR3 DNA reads TGCGCCAGCAGCCAAGATCGAAATGGTCCATCCCTCCACTTT.

The chain uses TRBV9 and TRBJ1-2, with D perhaps matching TRBD1 (5 bases). Trimming took off 1 base at V and 7 bases at J, with 11 bases between the two ends. There are 13 residues in the CDR3. CDR1 is SGDLS and CDR2 is YYNGEE in the germline V gene. The CDR3 protein is CASSVLGQTGYTF. The CDR3 DNA reads as TGTGCCAGCAGCGTATTGGGGCAAACTGGCTACACCTTC.